These 2 T cell receptor beta chains were sequenced from one sample in a study of blood T cell repertoires in COVID-19. The method was immunoSEQ multiplex PCR; TCRdb's version includes in-frame clones alone and lacks a portion of them. Here the sample spans about 90,000 clones, approximately 76% being singletons. The sample consisted of peripheral blood. These receptors all stem from a man in his 70s with acute or convalescent COVID-19.

DNA for the CDR3: TGTGCCAGCCAATCCGACAGGCCTGGGGCCAACGTCCTGACTTTC. Amino acids: CASQSDRPGANVLTF. The chain couples TRBV19 to TRBJ2-6; D is possibly TRBD1 (6 bases). There are 15 residues in the CDR3. Germline CDR1 LNHDA, CDR2 SQIVND (reference sequence). The V and J ends lost 9 bases and 2 bases respectively, with 14 bases between them.

The DNA of the CDR3 is TGTGCCTCGGGACTGGCGTATGAGCAGTTCTTC. Amino acid sequence: CASGLAYEQFF. The chain employs TRBV30 and TRBJ2-1; tentatively, D is TRBD2 (6 bases). CDR1 GTSNPN and CDR2 SVGIG come from the germline V gene (reference sequence). The V gene lost 7 bases and the J gene lost 8 bases, with 12 bases spanning the gap. The CDR3 loop spans 11 amino acids. The full variable domain, rest sourced from reference TRBV30 and TRBJ2-1, is SQTIHQWPATLVQPVGSPLSLECTVEGTSNPNLYWYRQAAGRGLQLLFYSVGIGQISSEVPQNLSASRPQDRQFILSSKKLLLSDSGFYLCASGLAYEQFFGPGTRLTVL.